The next 2 T cell receptor beta chains were all read from a single sample in a study of T cells in Graves' hyperthyroidism and ophthalmopathy. Template material for amplifying TCR beta CDR3 regions consisted of RNA transcripts. First-round RT-PCR of the TCR CDR3 relied on the HTBI primer set. TCRdb called the multiplex PCR reads again in MiXCR, with one record for every CDR3 protein. The profile shows around 400,000 distinct CDR3 sequences, about 25% of them singletons. The sequencing input was blood. The receptors here all came from a man aged 45-65 years with Graves' hyperthyroidism.

Points on this clonotype: This may come from a read error, since a much larger clone is one base off. The V and J genes are TRBV20-1 and TRBJ2-5, with 8 bases identical to TRBD1. The length of the CDR3 is 13 residues. Germline V gene lookup returns CDR1 DFQATT and CDR2 SNEGSKA (reference sequence). CDR3 protein: CSAGNQGAETQCF. CDR3 coding DNA: TGCAGTGCTGGGAACCAGGGGGCAGAGACCCAGTGCTTC.

This clonotype was seen ten or more times. The V and J genes are TRBV2 and TRBJ2-3; D is uncertain. The CDR3 has 13 amino acids. CDR1 and CDR2 from the germline V gene are SNHLY and FYNNEI. V lost 7 bases to trimming and J lost 5 bases, with 13 bases between them. CDR3 loop: CASTSPGIDTQYF. As DNA, the CDR3 is TGTGCCAGCACCAGTCCTGGGATAGATACGCAGTATTTT.